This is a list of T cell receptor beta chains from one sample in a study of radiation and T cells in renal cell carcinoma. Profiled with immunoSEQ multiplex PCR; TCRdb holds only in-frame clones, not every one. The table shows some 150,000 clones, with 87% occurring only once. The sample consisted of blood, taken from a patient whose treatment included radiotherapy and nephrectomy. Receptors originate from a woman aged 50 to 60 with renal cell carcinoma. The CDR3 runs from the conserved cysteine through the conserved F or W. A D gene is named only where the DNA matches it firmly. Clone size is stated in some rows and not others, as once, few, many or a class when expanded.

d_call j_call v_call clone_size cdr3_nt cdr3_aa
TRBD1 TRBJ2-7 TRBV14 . TGTGCCAGCAGCCAAACCGGGACAGCCTACGAGCAGTACTTC CASSQTGTAYEQYF
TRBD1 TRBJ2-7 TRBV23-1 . TGCGCCAGCAGTCAAACAGGGGTTCTGTACGAGCAGTACTTC CASSQTGVLYEQYF
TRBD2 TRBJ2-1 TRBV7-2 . TGTGCCAGCAGCTTCACTAGCGGGGGGTCTGGGAACAATGAGCAGTTCTTC CASSFTSGGSGNNEQFF
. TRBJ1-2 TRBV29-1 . TGCAGCGTTGAAATCGGGGGATCCTATGGCTACACCTTC CSVEIGGSYGYTF
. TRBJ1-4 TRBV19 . TGTGCCAGTAGTATATTTGCAGGGCAAGGAGAAAAACTGTTTTTT CASSIFAGQGEKLFF
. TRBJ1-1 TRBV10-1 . TGCGCCAGCAGGGGACATGGGATCCCAACGAAGGAGAACACTGAAGCTTTCTTT CASRGHGIPTKENTEAFF
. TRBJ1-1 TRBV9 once TGTGCCAGCAGCGTAGTTGCCAGGGGCACTGAAGCTTTCTTT CASSVVARGTEAFF
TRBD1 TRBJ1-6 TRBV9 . TGTGCCAGCGACAAGGGACAGGGATATAATTCACCCCTCCACTTT CASDKGQGYNSPLHF
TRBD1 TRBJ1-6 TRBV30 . TGTGCCTGGAGTGCGAAGGACAGGGGAAGCTCCTATAATTCACCCCTCCACTTT CAWSAKDRGSSYNSPLHF
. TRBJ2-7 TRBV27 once TGTGCCAGCAGTTTTTCCCTACAGGCCTCCTACGAGCAGTACTTC CASSFSLQASYEQYF
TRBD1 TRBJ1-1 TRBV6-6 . TGTGCCAGCAGTTACCCCGACAGGGGCACTGAAGCTTTCTTT CASSYPDRGTEAFF
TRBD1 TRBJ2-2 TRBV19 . TGTGCCAGTAGTATTTTTGGACAGGGTGGCACCGGGGAGCTGTTTTTT CASSIFGQGGTGELFF
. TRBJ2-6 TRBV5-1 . TGCGCCAGCAGCGCCCAGGGCTCTGGGGCCAACGTCCTGACTTTC CASSAQGSGANVLTF
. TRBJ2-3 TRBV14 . TGTGCCAGCAGCCTAATGGATTATACGCAGTATTTT CASSLMDYTQYF
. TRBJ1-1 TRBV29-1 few TGCAGCGGGGACATATTGAACACTGAAGCTTTCTTT CSGDILNTEAFF
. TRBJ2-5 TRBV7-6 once TGTGCCAGCAGCCCGACCAGGACTGGTCAAGAGACCCAGTACTTC CASSPTRTGQETQYF
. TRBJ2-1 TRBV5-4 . TGTGCCAGCAGCTTGAGGCACGGACTACCCAATGAGCAGTTCTTC CASSLRHGLPNEQFF
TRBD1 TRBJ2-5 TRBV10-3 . TGTGCCATCAGTGAGAGTGACAGGGGCCGTCAAGAGACCCAGTACTTC CAISESDRGRQETQYF